What follows is one T cell receptor beta chain and its context. The sample comes from a study of T-cell reconstitution after alpha-beta-depleted transplantation in children. TCRbeta library preparation incorporated unique molecular identifiers. TCRdb fed the PCR reads into MiXCR, producing one record per CDR3 protein. The table records nearly 550,000 distinct CDR3 sequences, about 18% of them present only once. The sequence was obtained from a human donor who donated a stem cell graft to a child with acute lymphoblastic leukemia. Sequenced here: PBMCs from the stem cell graft donor, sampled from the stem cell graft.

CDR3 DNA: TGCAGCGTTGAGGGACAGGGACCCGGAGACGTCAACGTCCTGACTTTC. Translated: CSVEGQGPGDVNVLTF. The genes are TRBV29-1 and TRBJ2-6; 9 nucleotides line up with TRBD1. This CDR3 has 16 residues. Germline lookup yields CDR1 SQVTM and CDR2 ANQGSEA. V lost 3 bases to trimming and J lost 9 bases; unmatched junction nucleotides: 12.